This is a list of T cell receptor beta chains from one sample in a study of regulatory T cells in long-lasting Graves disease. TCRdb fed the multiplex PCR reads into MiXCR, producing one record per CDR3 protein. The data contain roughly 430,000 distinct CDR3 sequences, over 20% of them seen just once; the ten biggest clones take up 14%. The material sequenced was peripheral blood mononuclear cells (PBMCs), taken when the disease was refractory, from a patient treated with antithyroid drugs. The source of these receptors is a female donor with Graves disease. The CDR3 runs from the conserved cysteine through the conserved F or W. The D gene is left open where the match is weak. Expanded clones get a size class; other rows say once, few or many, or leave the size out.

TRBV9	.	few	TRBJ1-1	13	CASSAAMNTEAFF	TGTGCCAGCAGCGCGGCCATGAACACTGAAGCTTTCTTT
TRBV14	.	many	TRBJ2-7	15	CASSQRLQSTHEQYF	TGTGCCAGCAGCCAACGTCTACAGAGTACCCACGAGCAGTACTTC
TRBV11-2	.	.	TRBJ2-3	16	CASSFLERTSTDTQYF	TGTGCCAGCAGCTTCTTGGAGAGAACTAGCACAGATACGCAGTATTTT
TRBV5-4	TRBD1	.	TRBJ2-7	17	CASSLGGQGGNLYEQYF	TGTGCCAGCAGCTTGGGTGGACAGGGGGGAAATTTGTACGAGCAGTACTTC
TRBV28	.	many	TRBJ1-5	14	CASKTGRNNQPQHF	TGTGCCAGTAAAACCGGCAGGAACAATCAGCCCCAGCATTTT
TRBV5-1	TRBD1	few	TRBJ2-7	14	CASTRDSRSYEQYF	TGCGCCAGCACCCGGGACAGCCGATCCTACGAGCAGTACTTC
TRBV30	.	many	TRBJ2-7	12	CAWSEPNYEQYF	TGTGCCTGGAGTGAACCCAACTACGAGCAGTACTTC
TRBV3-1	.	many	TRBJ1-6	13	CASSQGANSPLHF	TGTGCCAGCAGCCAAGGGGCTAATTCACCCCTCCACTTT
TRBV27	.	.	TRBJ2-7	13	CASRAGPWYEQYF	TGTGCCAGCAGGGCAGGCCCTTGGTACGAGCAGTACTTC
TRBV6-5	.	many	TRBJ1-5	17	CASSYGKRKTAYQPQHF	TGTGCCAGCAGTTACGGGAAGAGGAAGACGGCCTATCAGCCCCAGCATTTT
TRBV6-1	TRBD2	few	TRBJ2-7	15	CASSKLAGGIYEQYF	TGTGCCAGCAGCAAACTAGCGGGAGGAATCTACGAGCAGTACTTC
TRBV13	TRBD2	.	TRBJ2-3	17	CASSLVTSGRALDTQYF	TGTGCCAGCAGCTTGGTGACTAGCGGGAGGGCCCTTGATACGCAGTATTTT
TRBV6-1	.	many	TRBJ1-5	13	CASRDGFKQPQHF	TGTGCCAGCAGGGACGGGTTCAAACAGCCCCAGCATTTT
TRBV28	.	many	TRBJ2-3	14	CASSSPWSTDTQYF	TGTGCCAGCAGTTCACCTTGGAGCACAGATACGCAGTATTTT
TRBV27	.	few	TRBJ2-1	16	CASSLEGVAPYNEQFF	TGTGCCAGCAGTTTAGAGGGAGTAGCTCCCTACAATGAGCAGTTCTTC
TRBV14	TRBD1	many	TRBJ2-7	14	CASSHRDREYEQYF	TGTGCCAGCAGCCACCGGGACAGGGAATACGAGCAGTACTTC
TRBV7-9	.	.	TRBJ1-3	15	CASTPQWDLGNTIYF	TGTGCCAGCACCCCCCAGTGGGATCTAGGAAACACCATATATTTT